The 12 T cell receptor beta chains below come from one sample, sequenced in a study of tumor-infiltrating lymphocytes in primary liver carcinoma. Researchers generated TCR beta cDNA from roughly 510 ng of total RNA, relying on a constant-region primer. Three rounds of nested multiplex PCR with slightly modified ARM-PCR produced TCR beta libraries. Both of the initial two PCR rounds ran for roughly 10 cycles and employed TRBV1-TRBV30 forward primers alongside a C-beta reverse primer. TCRdb analysed the multiplex PCR reads with MiXCR anew, one entry per CDR3 protein. The sample has more than 150,000 distinct CDR3 sequences, over 45% seen once; the top ten hold 70% to 80%. Germline DNA was also extracted, with blood RNA taken from unsorted whole blood. Sample: peripheral blood. The receptors come from a man in his forties or fifties with primary liver carcinoma and hepatitis B virus infection.

The rearrangement uses TRBV4-2 and TRBJ2-6; D remains ambiguous. V was pared by 1 base and J by 0 bases, with 4 bases between. Germline loops: CDR1 LGHNA, CDR2 YNFKEQ. This CDR3 has 15 residues. CDR3 DNA: TGTGCCAGCAGCCAAGGGGGCTCTGGGGCCAACGTCCTGACTTTC. Encoded protein: CASSQGGSGANVLTF.

The J gene is TRBJ2-3, the V gene TRBV5-5; the D gene is possibly TRBD2 (6 bases). Deletions cut 3 bases from V and 0 bases from J, with 14 bases between. The germline gives CDR1 SGHKS, CDR2 YYEKEE (reference sequence). This CDR3 spans 16 amino acids. In DNA form, the CDR3 reads TGTGCCAGCAGCTCCCAAGCGGGTATTAGCACAGATACGCAGTATTTT. It yields the protein CASSSQAGISTDTQYF.

The gene calls are TRBV21-1 and TRBJ2-3; TRBD2 is the table's D call and was not checked against the DNA. TRBV21-1 is a pseudogene. CDR3 length: 17 residues. The DNA for the CDR3 is TGTGCCAGCAGCACTAAGAGGGTAGAGGCAAGCACAGATACGCAGTATTTT. This codes for CASSTKRVEASTDTQYF.

This sequence joins TRBV4-1 and TRBJ2-1; D is tentatively TRBD1 or TRBD2 (5 bases each). Germline assignment: CDR1 MGHRA and CDR2 YSYEKL. Trimming removed 0 bases at V and 3 bases at J, with 9 bases between. The CDR3 has 15 amino acids. The CDR3 here is CASSQDPGRYNEQFF. The CDR3 DNA sequence: TGCGCCAGCAGCCAAGATCCGGGACGCTACAATGAGCAGTTCTTC.

As regards this clonotype: One base away lies a much larger clone, so this may be a sequencing read error. This chain links TRBV11-2 with TRBJ2-3, with a tentative D call TRBD1 (5 bases). From germline, CDR1 is SGHAT and CDR2 FQNNGV. The CDR3 spans 15 residues. V was pared by 0 bases and J by 8 bases, with 15 bases between. This CDR3 is CASSLESLGAGTQYF. In DNA form, the CDR3 reads TGTGCCAGCAGCTTAGAATCCTTAGGGGCAGGTACGCAGTATTTT.

This clonotype was recorded at least ten times. The chain couples TRBV11-2 to TRBJ2-2; D is undetermined. Trimming removed 5 bases at V and 3 bases at J, with 7 bases between. The CDR3 loop spans 13 amino acids. From germline, CDR1 is SGHAT and CDR2 FQNNGV. The CDR3 here is CASSPRDTGELFF. In nucleotides, the CDR3 is TGTGCCAGCAGCCCCCGGGACACCGGGGAGCTGTTTTTT.

V and J are TRBV11-2 and TRBJ2-7; 8 bases line up with TRBD2. This CDR3 region has 15 residues. V was clipped by 9 bases and J by 3 bases; unmatched bases: 13. Germline loops: CDR1 SGHAT, CDR2 FQNNGV. The DNA of the CDR3 is TGTGCCAGGAGTGCCAGCGGGACTAGGGTCTACGAGCAGTACTTC. Translated: CARSASGTRVYEQYF.

The chain joins TRBV6-5 to TRBJ2-1; 8 bases align to TRBD2. This CDR3 is built from 13 residues. V lost 6 bases, J lost 9 bases, and 7 bases stayed unmatched. Germline V gives CDR1 MNHEY, CDR2 SVGAGI. The CDR3: CASRQRESSEQFF. CDR3 coding DNA: TGTGCCAGCAGGCAGCGGGAGAGCAGTGAGCAGTTCTTC.

The chain employs TRBV7-8 and TRBJ2-5; 8 bases line up with TRBD2. The CDR3 sequence is 18 residues long. Per the germline V gene, CDR1 is SGHVS and CDR2 is FQNEAQ. After removal of 1 base from V and 3 bases from J, the junction contained 13 bases not matched to a gene. The CDR3 DNA follows: TGTGCCAGCAGCTTAGGGGCTAGTAGTAGCGGGGTTGAAGAGACCCAGTACTTC. Amino acid sequence: CASSLGASSSGVEETQYF.

The gene calls are TRBV11-2 and TRBJ2-7; 9 bases are a match to TRBD1. Germline CDR1 SGHAT, CDR2 FQNNGV. V shed 9 bases, J shed 5 bases, and the junction held 14 bases outside the gene matches. CDR3 length: 15 residues. CDR3 bases: TGTGCCAGGAGTTTACGATGGACAGGGGAAAACGAGCAGTACTTC. Its protein product is CARSLRWTGENEQYF.

For this clonotype: A much larger clonotype is one base distant, so this may be a read error. The rearrangement joins TRBV11-2 to TRBJ2-3; 7 nucleotides align to TRBD1. The CDR3 spans 16 residues. The germline V gene encodes CDR1 SGHAT and CDR2 FQNNGV. CDR3: CTSTWTGTFMGDTQYF. The CDR3 DNA sequence: TGTACCAGCACTTGGACAGGAACCTTCATGGGAGATACGCAGTATTTT.

This clonotype was observed many times. J is TRBJ1-6 and V is TRBV6-1; D is ambiguous. Trimming pared 1 base from V and 2 bases from J, leaving 9 bases between. The CDR3 totals 16 residues. CDR1 MNHNS and CDR2 SASEGT come from the germline V gene. The CDR3 DNA sequence: TGTGCCAGCAGTGAAGACAGTAGGACCTATAATTCACCCCTCCACTTT. Translated: CASSEDSRTYNSPLHF.